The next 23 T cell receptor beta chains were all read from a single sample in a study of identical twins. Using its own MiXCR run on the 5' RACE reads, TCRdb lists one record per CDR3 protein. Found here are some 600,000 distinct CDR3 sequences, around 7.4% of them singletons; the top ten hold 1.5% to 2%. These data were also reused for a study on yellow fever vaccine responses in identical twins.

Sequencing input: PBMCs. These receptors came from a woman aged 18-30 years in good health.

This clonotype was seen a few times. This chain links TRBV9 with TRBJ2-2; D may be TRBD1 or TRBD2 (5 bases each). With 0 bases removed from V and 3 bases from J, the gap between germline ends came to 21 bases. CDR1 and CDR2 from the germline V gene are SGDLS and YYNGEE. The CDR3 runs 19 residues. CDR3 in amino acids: CASSVVPSYFRDDTGELFF. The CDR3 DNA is TGTGCCAGCAGCGTAGTCCCCTCTTACTTCCGGGACGACACCGGGGAGCTGTTTTTT.

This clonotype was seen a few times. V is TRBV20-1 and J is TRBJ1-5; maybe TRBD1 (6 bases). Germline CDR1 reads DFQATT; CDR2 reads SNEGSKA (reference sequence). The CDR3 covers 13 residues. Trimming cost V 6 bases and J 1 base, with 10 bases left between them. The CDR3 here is CSATGASNQPQHF. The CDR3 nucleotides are TGCAGTGCGACGGGGGCGAGCAATCAGCCCCAGCATTTT.

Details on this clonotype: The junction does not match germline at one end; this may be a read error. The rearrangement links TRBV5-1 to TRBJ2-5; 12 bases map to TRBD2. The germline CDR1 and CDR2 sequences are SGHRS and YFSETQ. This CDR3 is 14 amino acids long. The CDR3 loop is CSSSQTSGGETQYF. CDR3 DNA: TGCTCCAGCAGCCAGACTAGCGGGGGAGAGACCCAGTACTTC.

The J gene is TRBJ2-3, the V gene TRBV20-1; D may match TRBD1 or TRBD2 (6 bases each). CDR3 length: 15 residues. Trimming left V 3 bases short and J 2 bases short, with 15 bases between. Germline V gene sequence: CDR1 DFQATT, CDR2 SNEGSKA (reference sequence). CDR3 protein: CSARGAGRITDTQYF. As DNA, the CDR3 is TGCAGTGCTAGGGGGGCGGGGAGAATCACAGATACGCAGTATTTT.

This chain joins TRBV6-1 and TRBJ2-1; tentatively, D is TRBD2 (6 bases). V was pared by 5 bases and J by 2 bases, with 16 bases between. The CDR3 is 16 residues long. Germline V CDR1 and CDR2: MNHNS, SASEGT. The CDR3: CASSPEGPTTYNEQFF. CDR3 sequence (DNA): TGTGCCAGCAGTCCGGAGGGGCCCACCACCTACAATGAGCAGTTCTTC.

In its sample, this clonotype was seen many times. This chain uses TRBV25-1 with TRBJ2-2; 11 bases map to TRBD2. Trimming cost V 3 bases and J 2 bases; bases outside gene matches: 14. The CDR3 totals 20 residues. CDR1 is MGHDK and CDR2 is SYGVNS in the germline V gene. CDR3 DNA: TGTGCCAGCAGTGACGTAAACAACTGGGGACTAGCGGATAACACCGGGGAGCTGTTTTTT. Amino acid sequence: CASSDVNNWGLADNTGELFF.

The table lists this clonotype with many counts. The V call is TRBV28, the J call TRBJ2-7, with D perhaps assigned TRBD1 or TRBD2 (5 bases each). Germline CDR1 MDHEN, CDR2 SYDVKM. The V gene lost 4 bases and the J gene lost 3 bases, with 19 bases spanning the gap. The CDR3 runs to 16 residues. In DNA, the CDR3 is TGTGCCAGCAGTTCCACCCGCAAGGGACCGAACTACGAGCAGTACTTC. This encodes CASSSTRKGPNYEQYF.

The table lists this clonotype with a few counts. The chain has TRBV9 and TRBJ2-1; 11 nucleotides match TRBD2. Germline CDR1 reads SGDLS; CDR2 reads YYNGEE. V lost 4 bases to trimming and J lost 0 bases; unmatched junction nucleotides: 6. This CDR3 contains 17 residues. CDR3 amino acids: CASSKTTSGSSYNEQFF. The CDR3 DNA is TGTGCCAGCAGCAAAACAACTAGCGGGAGCTCCTACAATGAGCAGTTCTTC.

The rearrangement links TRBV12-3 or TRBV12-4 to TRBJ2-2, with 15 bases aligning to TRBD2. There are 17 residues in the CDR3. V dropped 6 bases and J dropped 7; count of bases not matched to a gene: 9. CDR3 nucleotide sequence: TGTGCCAGCAGCCTGGGACTAGCGGGGGGCCAGATCGGGGAGCTGTTTTTT. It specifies CASSLGLAGGQIGELFF.

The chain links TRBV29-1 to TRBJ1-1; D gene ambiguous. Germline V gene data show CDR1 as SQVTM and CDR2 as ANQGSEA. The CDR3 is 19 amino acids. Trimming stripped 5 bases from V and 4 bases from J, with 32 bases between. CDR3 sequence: CSVLPAKWELSIASTEAFF. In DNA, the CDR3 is TGCAGCGTTCTACCTGCAAAATGGGAGCTCTCGATTGCCAGCACTGAAGCTTTCTTT.

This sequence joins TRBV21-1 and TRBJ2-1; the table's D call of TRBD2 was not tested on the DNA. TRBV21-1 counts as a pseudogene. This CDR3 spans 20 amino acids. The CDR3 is CASSRRLAGGPSGSYNEQFF. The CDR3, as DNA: TGTGCCAGCAGCAGACGACTAGCGGGAGGGCCTTCGGGGTCCTACAATGAGCAGTTCTTC.

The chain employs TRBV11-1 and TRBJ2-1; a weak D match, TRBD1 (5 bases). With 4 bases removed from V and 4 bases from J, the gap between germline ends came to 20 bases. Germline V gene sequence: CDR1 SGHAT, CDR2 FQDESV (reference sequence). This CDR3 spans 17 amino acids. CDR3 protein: CASSSPLDNDPYNEQFF. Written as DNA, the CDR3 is TGTGCCAGCAGCTCCCCCCTGGACAACGACCCTTACAATGAGCAGTTCTTC. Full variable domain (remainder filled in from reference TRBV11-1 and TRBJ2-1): EAEVAQSPRYKITEKSQAVAFWCDPISGHATLYWYRQILGQGPELLVQFQDESVVDDSQLPKDRFSAERLKGVDSTLKIQPAELGDSAMYLCASSSPLDNDPYNEQFFGPGTRLTVL.

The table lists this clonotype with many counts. In DNA form, the CDR3 reads TGTGCCAGCAGTTACCACTACAATGAGCAGTTCTTC. Encoded protein: CASSYHYNEQFF. The rearrangement joins TRBV6-6 to TRBJ2-1; no reliable D call. CDR1 MNHNY and CDR2 SVGAGI come from the germline V gene (reference sequence). The CDR3 covers 12 residues. V lost 2 bases to trimming and J lost 3 bases, with 2 bases between them.

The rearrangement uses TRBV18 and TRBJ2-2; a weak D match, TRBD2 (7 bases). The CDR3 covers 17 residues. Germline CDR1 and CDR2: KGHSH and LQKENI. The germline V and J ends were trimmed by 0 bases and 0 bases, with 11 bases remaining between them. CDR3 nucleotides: TGTGCCAGCTCACCACCGGGGGGGGCGACGAACACCGGGGAGCTGTTTTTT. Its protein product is CASSPPGGATNTGELFF.

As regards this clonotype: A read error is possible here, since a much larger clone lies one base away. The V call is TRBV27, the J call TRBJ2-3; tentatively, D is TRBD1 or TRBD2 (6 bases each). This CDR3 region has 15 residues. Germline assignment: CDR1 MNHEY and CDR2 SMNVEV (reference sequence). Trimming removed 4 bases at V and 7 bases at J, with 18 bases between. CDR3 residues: CASSSWGRGTYTQYF. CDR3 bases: TGTGCCAGCAGTTCTTGGGGCCGGGGGACATATACGCAGTATTTT.

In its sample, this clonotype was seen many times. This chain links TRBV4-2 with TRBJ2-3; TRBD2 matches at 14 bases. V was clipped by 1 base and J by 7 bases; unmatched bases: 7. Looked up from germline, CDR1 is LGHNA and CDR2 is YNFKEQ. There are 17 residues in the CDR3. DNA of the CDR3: TGTGCCAGCAGCCAAGCTCCGGGACTAGCGGGAGTAAATACGCAGTATTTT. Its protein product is CASSQAPGLAGVNTQYF.

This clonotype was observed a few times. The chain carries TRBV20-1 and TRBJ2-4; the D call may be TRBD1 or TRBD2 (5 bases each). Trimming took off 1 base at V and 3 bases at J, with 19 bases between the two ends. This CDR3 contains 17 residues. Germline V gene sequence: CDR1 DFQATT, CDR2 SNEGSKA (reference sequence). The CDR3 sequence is CSARVGDALVGKNIQYF. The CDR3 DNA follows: TGCAGTGCTAGAGTGGGGGACGCCTTAGTGGGCAAAAACATTCAGTACTTC.

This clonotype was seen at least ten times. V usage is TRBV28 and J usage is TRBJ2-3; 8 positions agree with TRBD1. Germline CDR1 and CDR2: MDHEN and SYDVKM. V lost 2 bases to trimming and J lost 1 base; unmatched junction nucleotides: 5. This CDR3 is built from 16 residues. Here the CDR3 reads CASSLLGRGRTDTQYF. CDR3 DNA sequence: TGTGCCAGCAGTTTACTGGGCAGGGGGCGCACAGATACGCAGTATTTT.

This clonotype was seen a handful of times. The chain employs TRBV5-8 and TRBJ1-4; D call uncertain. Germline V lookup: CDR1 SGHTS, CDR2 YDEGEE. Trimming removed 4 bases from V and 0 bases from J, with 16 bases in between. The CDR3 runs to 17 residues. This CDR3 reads CASSMGFWEATNEKLFF. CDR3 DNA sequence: TGTGCCAGCAGCATGGGATTCTGGGAAGCAACTAATGAAAAACTGTTTTTT.

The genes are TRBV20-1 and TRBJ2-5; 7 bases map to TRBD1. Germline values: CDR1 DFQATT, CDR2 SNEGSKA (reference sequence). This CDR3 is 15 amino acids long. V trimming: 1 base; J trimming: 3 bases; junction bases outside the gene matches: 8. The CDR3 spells CSARVQTGSKETQYF. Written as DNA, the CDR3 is TGCAGTGCTAGAGTACAGACAGGGTCAAAAGAGACCCAGTACTTC.

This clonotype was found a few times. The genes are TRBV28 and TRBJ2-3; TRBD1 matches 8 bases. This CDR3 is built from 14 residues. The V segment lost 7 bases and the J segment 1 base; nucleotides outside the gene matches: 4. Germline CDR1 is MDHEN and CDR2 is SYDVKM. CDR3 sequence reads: CASKAGQGTDTQYF. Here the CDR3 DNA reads TGTGCCAGCAAGGCGGGACAGGGCACAGATACGCAGTATTTT.

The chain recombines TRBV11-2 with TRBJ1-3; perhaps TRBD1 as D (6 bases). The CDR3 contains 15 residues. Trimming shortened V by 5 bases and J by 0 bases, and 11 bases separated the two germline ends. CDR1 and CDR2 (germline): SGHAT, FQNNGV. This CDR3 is CASSTRTDSGNTIYF. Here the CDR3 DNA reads TGTGCCAGCAGCACCAGGACAGACTCTGGAAACACCATATATTTT.

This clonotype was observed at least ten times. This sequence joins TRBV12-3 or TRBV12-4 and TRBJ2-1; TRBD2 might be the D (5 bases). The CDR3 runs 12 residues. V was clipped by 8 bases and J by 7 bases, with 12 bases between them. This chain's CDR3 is CASLEVGNEQFF. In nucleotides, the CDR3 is TGTGCCAGCCTGGAGGTTGGGAATGAGCAGTTCTTC.